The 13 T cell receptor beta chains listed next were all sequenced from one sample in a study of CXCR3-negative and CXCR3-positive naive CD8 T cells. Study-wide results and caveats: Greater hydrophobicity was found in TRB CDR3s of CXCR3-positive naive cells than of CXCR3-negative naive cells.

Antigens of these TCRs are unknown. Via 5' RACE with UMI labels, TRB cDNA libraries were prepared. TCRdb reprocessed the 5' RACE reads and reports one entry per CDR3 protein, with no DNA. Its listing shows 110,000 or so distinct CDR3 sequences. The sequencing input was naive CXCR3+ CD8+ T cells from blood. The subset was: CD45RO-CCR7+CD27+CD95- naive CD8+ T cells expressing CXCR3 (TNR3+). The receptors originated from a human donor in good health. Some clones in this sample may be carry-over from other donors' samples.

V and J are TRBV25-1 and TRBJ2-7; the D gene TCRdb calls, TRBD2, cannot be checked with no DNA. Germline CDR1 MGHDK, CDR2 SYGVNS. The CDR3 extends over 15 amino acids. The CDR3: CASSEFTEGSYEQYF.

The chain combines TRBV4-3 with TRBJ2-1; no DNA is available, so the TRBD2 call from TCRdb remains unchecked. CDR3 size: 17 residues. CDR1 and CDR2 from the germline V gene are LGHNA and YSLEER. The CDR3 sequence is CASSQMPGASGVDEQFF.

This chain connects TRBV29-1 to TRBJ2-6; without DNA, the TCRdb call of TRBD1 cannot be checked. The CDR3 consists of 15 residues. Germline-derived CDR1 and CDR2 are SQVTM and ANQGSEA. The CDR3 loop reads CSVLQGAVGANVLAF.

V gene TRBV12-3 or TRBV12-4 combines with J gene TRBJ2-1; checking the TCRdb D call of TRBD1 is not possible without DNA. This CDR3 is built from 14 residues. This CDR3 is CASSPRHSYNEQFF.

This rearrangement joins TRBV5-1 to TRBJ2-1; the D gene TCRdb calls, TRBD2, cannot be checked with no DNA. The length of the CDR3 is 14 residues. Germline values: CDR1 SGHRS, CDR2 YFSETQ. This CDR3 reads CASSLEGGVNEQFF. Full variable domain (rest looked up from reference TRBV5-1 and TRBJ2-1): KAGVTQTPRYLIKTRGQQVTLSCSPISGHRSVSWYQQTPGQGLQFLFEYFSETQRNKGNFPGRFSGRQFSNSRSEMNVSTLELGDSALYLCASSLEGGVNEQFFGPGTRLTVL.

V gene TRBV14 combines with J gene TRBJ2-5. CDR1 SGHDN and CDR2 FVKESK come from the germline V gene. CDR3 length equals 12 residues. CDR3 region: CASSNDQETQYF.

CDR3 in amino acids: CASSQEFSGRPLSYNEQFF. The gene calls are TRBV14 and TRBJ2-1; TCRdb's D call, TRBD2, is unchecked because there is no DNA. Per the germline V gene, CDR1 is SGHDN and CDR2 is FVKESK. This CDR3 is built from 19 residues.

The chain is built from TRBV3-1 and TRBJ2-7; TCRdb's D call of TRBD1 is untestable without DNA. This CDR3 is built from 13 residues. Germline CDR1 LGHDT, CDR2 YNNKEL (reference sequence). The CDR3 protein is CASSQAGQNEQYF.

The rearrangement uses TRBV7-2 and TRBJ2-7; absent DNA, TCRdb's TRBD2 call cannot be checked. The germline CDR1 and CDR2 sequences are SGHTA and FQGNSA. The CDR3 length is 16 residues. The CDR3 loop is CASSPGLAGGLNEQYF.

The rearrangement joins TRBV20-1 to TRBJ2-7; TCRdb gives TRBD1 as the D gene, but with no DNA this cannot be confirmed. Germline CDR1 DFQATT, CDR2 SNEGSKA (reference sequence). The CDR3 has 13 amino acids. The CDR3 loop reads CSARETGTHEQYF.

CDR3 in amino acids: CASSRFRGRSDNEQFF. The rearrangement joins TRBV28 to TRBJ2-1; the TCRdb call, TRBD1, lacks DNA for checking. The length of the CDR3 is 16 residues. From germline, CDR1 is MDHEN and CDR2 SYDVKM.

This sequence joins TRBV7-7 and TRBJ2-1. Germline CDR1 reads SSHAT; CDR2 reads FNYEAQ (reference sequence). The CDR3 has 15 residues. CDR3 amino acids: CASSLDASGYNEQFF.

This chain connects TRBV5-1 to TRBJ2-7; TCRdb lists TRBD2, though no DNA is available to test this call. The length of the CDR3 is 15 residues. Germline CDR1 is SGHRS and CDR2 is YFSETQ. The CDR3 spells CASSGLAGGSYEQYF.